A single T cell receptor (beta chain) is shown here with its context. Germline-derived CDR1 and CDR2 are KGHSH and LQKENI. V gave up 3 bases and J gave up 5 bases; unmatched junction bases: 2. There are 14 residues in the CDR3. The data derive from a study of blood T cell repertoires in COVID-19. Study-wide background: T cells, B-cell-depleted T cells, or PBMCs supplied cDNA or gDNA.

Methods used by the authors: Reference gene primer amplification gave nucleated cell count estimates. Libraries were prepared by immunoSEQ multiplex PCR; TCRdb keeps only in-frame clonotypes and omits some of them. V and J calls and clone size are those listed in that table; D and trimming were worked out from the DNA. The table includes under 50,000 clones, about 88% detected once. Sequenced input: peripheral blood. The sequence was obtained from a man aged 65 to 85 with active COVID-19. V and J are TRBV18 and TRBJ2-2; 8 bases are shared with TRBD1. The DNA of the CDR3 is TGTGCCAGCTCACCTGGACAGGGAACCGGGGAGCTGTTTTTT. This codes for CASSPGQGTGELFF.